This T cell receptor (beta chain) was identified in a study of PD-L1 blockade in urothelial cancer. Time point given: peripheral blood 6 weeks after treatment start. This table comes from immunoSEQ multiplex PCR, and its TCRdb copy is limited to in-frame clones, with some not included. The data hold 100,000 to 150,000 clones, with about 82% observed a single time. Remarks on this clone: Its antigen is not known.

The study, taken as a whole, reports: Greater 3-week expansion of tumor-associated blood clones was recorded for durable-benefit patients.

The V end was cut by 5 bases, the J end by 1 base, with 5 bases between. This CDR3 is 12 amino acids long. In germline, CDR1 is LNHDA, CDR2 SQIVND (reference sequence). The clonotype was recovered from a man aged 45-60 years with urothelial cancer. Sequenced material: PBMCs, taken around atezolizumab (anti-PD-L1) treatment. This chain connects TRBV19 to TRBJ1-2; D not resolved. The CDR3 sequence: CASSYGNYGYTF. DNA of the CDR3: TGTGCCAGTAGTTACGGTAACTATGGCTACACCTTC.